The present T cell receptor (beta chain) was sequenced within a study of T cell repertoires in cytomegalovirus infection. Study information: Indications of both CMV infection and matching HLA type were provided by public TCR beta signatures.

This CDR3 is 16 amino acids long. Germline V gene data show CDR1 as SNHLY and CDR2 as FYNNEI. J was trimmed by 5 bases and V by 3 bases; bases with no gene match: 11. In regard to this clonotype: Its antigen is not known.

TCRdb reanalysed the reads using MiXCR and keeps one entry per CDR3 protein. Of around 490,000 distinct CDR3 sequences in the sample, around 27% were seen once. Whole-study findings and limits: There were HLA-C-restricted CMV-specific TCR beta clonotypes dominating the ex vivo response.

The specimen sequenced was PBMCs. This clonotype was obtained from a human donor in good health (CMV status not recorded). Some clones in this sample may be carry-over from other donors' samples. The chain couples TRBV2 to TRBJ2-5; 8 nucleotides agree with TRBD2. CDR3 region: CASSEASGSGRETQYF. As DNA, the CDR3 is TGTGCCAGCAGTGAGGCTAGCGGGTCAGGGAGGGAGACCCAGTACTTC.